A single T cell receptor (beta chain) is shown here with its context. The CDR3 extends over 12 amino acids. The V and J ends lost 3 bases and 5 bases respectively, with 7 bases between them. Per the germline V gene, CDR1 is MNHEY and CDR2 is SVGEGT. This record belongs to a study of control samples from healthy donors and cancer patients. Assay used: immunoSEQ multiplex PCR; TCRdb lists only in-frame clones, some missing. The table has 63,000 or so clones, about 80% seen once. The chain employs TRBV6-2 or TRBV6-3 and TRBJ2-5; D is ambiguous. The sequenced material came from blood. The sequence came from a man aged 50 to 60 in good health. The CDR3 is CASSYVRETQYF. CDR3 sequence (DNA): TGTGCCAGCAGTTATGTACGGGAGACCCAGTACTTC.